This entry is about one T cell receptor beta chain. What it binds is unknown. The sample originates from a study of T cell responses to AZD1222 COVID-19 vaccine. TCRdb keeps only in-frame clones here, not all; method: immunoSEQ multiplex PCR. This listing includes under 150,000 clones. Study-level findings and limits: Clonal diversity may have been underestimated, and the donors were mostly white British, with more females than males. A reported finding is that nearly half of spike-specific TCRs target unmutated variant regions. Following two doses of AZD1222, Spike-specific TCR breadth and depth rose.

Germline CDR1 reads KGHSH; CDR2 reads LQKENI. Deletions cut 3 bases from V and 3 bases from J, with 12 bases between. The CDR3 runs to 14 residues. The sequence was obtained from an adult in good health. The specimen was peripheral blood. The chain carries TRBV18 and TRBJ2-7, with D perhaps matching TRBD1 (5 bases). The CDR3 region has the DNA TGTGCCAGCTCACCGGGCTCAGGGTTCTACGAGCAGTACTTC. This gives the protein CASSPGSGFYEQYF. The whole variable domain, filled in from reference TRBV18 and TRBJ2-7, reads NAGVMQNPRHLVRRRGQEARLRCSPMKGHSHVYWYRQLPEEGLKFMVYLQKENIIDESGMPKERFSAEFPKEGPSILRIQQVVRGDSAAYFCASSPGSGFYEQYFGPGTRLTVT.